This note documents a single TCR beta chain sequence. Germline loops: CDR1 MNHEY, CDR2 SMNVEV (reference sequence). The CDR3 has 13 amino acids. V gave up 4 bases and J gave up 2 bases; unmatched junction bases: 1. The data are from a study of blood T cell repertoires in COVID-19. Study-level background: Samples taken during acute and convalescent COVID-19 were collected in the United States, Italy and Spain.

Those who participated ranged in age from roughly 18 to 90 years and resided in around 22 US areas. Membership in each cohort depended on participant-reported clinical history. Original methodology: Quantification of nucleated cells was approximated via reference gene primer amplification. Sequencing used immunoSEQ multiplex PCR; TCRdb keeps in-frame clones, though not all of them. The DNA was the basis for D and trimming; V, J and clone size are from that table. This table holds under 250,000 clones, 65% to 85% found once. The sequence was collected from a man aged 25 to 40 with acute COVID-19. The chain employs TRBV27 and TRBJ2-5, with 7 bases fitting TRBD1. The specimen sequenced was PBMCs or T cells enriched from blood (not recorded which). CDR3: CASSWDSQETQYF. Here the CDR3 DNA reads TGTGCCAGCAGTTGGGACAGTCAAGAGACCCAGTACTTC.